A single T cell receptor (beta chain) is shown here with its context. What antigen it recognizes has not been identified. Per-nucleotide qualities are absent, and no much larger clonotype sits a single base away. V ends up 6 bases short and J 5 bases short, with an unmatched junction base count of 14. Per the germline V gene, SQVTM is the CDR1 and ANQGSEA is the CDR2. The CDR3 has 15 amino acids, counting the end cysteine and phenylalanine. Only CDR3 DNA is held: 45 bases, read in frame from base 1. These data are taken from a study of breast tumors, draining lymph nodes, adjacent tissues (dated by TCRdb to about 2016). A note on the overall study: Breast cancer patients provided tumor, adjacent nontumor tissue and axillary lymph nodes, and the study compared the TCR beta repertoires across these three sources. In human breast cancer, the study set out to evaluate how tumor, surrounding tissue and draining lymph node repertoires relate to one another and whether T cells may move between these sites.

What the research found in general, with its limitations: The data were judged consistent with most tumor T cells deriving from the lymph node and then expanding within tumor tissue. Tumor and nontumor tissue repertoires were found to be significantly more similar in luminal-like than in basal-like breast cancer. Tumors showed preferential V and J gene usage, and their T-cell repertoire diversity fell below that of lymph nodes yet above that of nontumor tissue. The conclusion that tumor T cells originate in lymph nodes was presented as consistent with a hypothesis rather than as directly demonstrated.

Sequencing was performed on an Illumina HiSeq 2000. TCR beta chain libraries were generated by multiplex PCR amplification. The amplified TCR beta chain products were analyzed by high-throughput sequencing. The public reads were reanalyzed by TCRdb: fastp trimming at Q25, MiXCR alignment, in-frame beta chains only. Each entry merges the rows of one CDR3 protein and shows their most common DNA and genes. This sample gives 150,000 to 200,000 distinct CDR3 sequences in total; about 30% of them show up just once. Clones ranked in the top ten supply about 3.9% of the sample. Lymph node samples were obtained from the axillary draining lymph nodes of breast cancer patients.

This receptor chain uses TRBV29-1 and TRBJ2-5; TRBD2 matches 8 bases in the middle. This sequence was found in a female donor with breast cancer. Some clones in this sample may be carry-over from other donors' samples. Sequencing input: axillary lymph node tissue. The CDR3 reads as follows: CSVALDREGPETQYF. In nucleotide form, the sequence is TGCAGCGTAGCACTCGACCGGGAGGGCCCGGAGACCCAGTACTTC.